This is a list of T cell receptor beta chains from one sample in a study of CD8 T cells in ankylosing spondylitis. TCRdb re-called the 5' RACE reads with MiXCR, one entry per CDR3 protein. The data show a few hundred thousand distinct CDR3 sequences, around 21% seen once. Sequencing input: blood, either unsorted or a sorted T cell fraction (not recorded which). These receptors all stem from a female donor with ankylosing spondylitis or in good health (not recorded which). CDR3s include the opening cysteine and the closing phenylalanine or tryptophan. A D gene is named only where the DNA matches it firmly. Not all rows give a size; the values are once, few, many and, for expanded clones, a class.

clone size | J gene | V gene | D gene | CDR3 protein | CDR3 DNA
. | TRBJ2-7 | TRBV10-3 | . | CAISVESGIRSEQYF | TGTGCCATCAGTGTGGAGAGCGGCATTCGATCCGAGCAGTACTTC
. | TRBJ2-1 | TRBV12-3/TRBV12-4 | TRBD2 | CASSLSSGTSLPEQFF | TGTGCCAGCAGTTTATCTTCCGGGACTAGCCTCCCTGAGCAGTTCTTC
. | TRBJ2-7 | TRBV24-1 | . | CATVGPPPSYEQYF | TGTGCCACCGTGGGTCCGCCCCCCTCCTACGAGCAGTACTTC
once | TRBJ2-6 | TRBV7-9 | . | CASSLGRFSGANVLTF | TGTGCCAGCAGCTTAGGACGGTTCTCTGGGGCCAACGTCCTGACTTTC
. | TRBJ2-1 | TRBV28 | TRBD2 | CASSVRGTSGRNEQFF | TGTGCCAGCTCTGTGCGAGGGACTAGCGGGAGGAATGAGCAGTTCTTC
once | TRBJ2-1 | TRBV5-4 | . | CASSLEGDEQFF | TGTGCCAGCAGCTTAGAAGGGGATGAGCAGTTCTTC
many | TRBJ1-5 | TRBV6-1 | . | CASSLLRGQPQHF | TGTGCCAGCAGCCTCTTAAGGGGTCAGCCCCAGCATTTT
. | TRBJ1-2 | TRBV30 | . | CAWSTALSYGYTF | TGTGCCTGGAGCACCGCCCTAAGTTATGGCTACACCTTC
few | TRBJ2-1 | TRBV12-3/TRBV12-4 | . | CASSGIRSSTHNEQFF | TGTGCCAGCAGTGGGATTAGGTCTAGCACCCACAATGAGCAGTTCTTC
. | TRBJ2-1 | TRBV9 | . | CASSVDGASYNEQFF | TGTGCCAGCAGCGTAGACGGGGCGTCCTACAATGAGCAGTTCTTC
few | TRBJ2-7 | TRBV6-2/TRBV6-3 | . | CASSSYPGYEQYF | TGTGCCAGCAGTAGCTATCCAGGATACGAGCAGTACTTC